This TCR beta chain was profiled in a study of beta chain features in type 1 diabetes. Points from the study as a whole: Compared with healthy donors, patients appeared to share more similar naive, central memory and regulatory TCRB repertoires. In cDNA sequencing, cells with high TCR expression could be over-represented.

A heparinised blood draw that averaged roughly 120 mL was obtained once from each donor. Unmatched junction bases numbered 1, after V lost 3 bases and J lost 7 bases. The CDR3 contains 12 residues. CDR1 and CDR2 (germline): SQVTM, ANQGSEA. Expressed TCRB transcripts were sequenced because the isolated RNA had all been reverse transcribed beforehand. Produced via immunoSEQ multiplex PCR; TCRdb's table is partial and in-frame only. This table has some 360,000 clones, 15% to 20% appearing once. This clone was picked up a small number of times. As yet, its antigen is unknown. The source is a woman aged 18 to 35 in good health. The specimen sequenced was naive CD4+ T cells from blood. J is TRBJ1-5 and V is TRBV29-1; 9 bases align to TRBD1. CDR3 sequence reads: CSVEDRGQPQHF. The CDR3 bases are TGCAGCGTTGAGGACAGGGGCCAGCCCCAGCATTTT.